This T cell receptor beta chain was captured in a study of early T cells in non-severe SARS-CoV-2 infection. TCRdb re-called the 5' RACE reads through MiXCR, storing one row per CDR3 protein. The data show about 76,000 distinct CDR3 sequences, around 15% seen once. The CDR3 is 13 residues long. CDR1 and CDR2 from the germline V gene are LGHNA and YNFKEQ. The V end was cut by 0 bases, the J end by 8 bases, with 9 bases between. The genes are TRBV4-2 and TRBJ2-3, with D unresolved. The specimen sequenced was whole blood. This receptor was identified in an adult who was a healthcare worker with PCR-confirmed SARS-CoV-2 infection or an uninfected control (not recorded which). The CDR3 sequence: CASSQEKVVTQYF. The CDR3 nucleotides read TGTGCCAGCAGCCAAGAGAAGGTTGTTACGCAGTATTTT.